In its sample, the clone carrying this T cell receptor (beta chain) was seen a few times. Its antigen remains unidentified. The data were obtained in a study of post-analysis software for immune sequencing data. Study-wide findings and caveats: Controls had significantly higher normalized Chao1 diversity than multiple sclerosis patients. Batch-mates among the samples co-clustered strongly by F measure. With TRBV5-6, TRBV5-1 and TRBV20-1 included, a handful of TRBV segments were more frequent in patients than in controls.

The CDR3 length is 11 residues. Germline values: CDR1 SQVTM, CDR2 ANQGSEA. V lost 2 bases and J 4 bases, leaving 5 bases between the germline ends. Included in the TCR beta cDNA libraries were unique molecular identifiers. Yield was roughly 500,000 cDNA molecules from around 0.96 to 9.9 million T cells. TCRdb processed the PCR reads anew with MiXCR; each CDR3 protein has one entry. The data show approximately 440,000 distinct CDR3 sequences, roughly 45% seen once. This clonotype originated in a girl aged 5-17 years with multiple sclerosis. The V and J genes are TRBV29-1 and TRBJ1-2, with D unclear. The source material was blood. The CDR3 loop is CSVEYGYGYTF. CDR3 DNA: TGCAGCGTTGAATATGGCTATGGCTACACCTTC.